Following are 15 T cell receptor beta chains from one sample sequenced in a study of blood T cell repertoires in COVID-19. Produced via immunoSEQ multiplex PCR; TCRdb's table is partial and in-frame only. The table shows about 350,000 clones, with about nine tenths occurring only once. The material sequenced was PBMCs or T cells enriched from blood (not recorded which). The receptors come from a woman aged 25 to 39 who had been exposed to COVID-19.

The chain employs TRBV14 and TRBJ1-3; possibly TRBD1 for D (5 bases). This CDR3 is 14 amino acids long. Germline lookup yields CDR1 SGHDN and CDR2 FVKESK. V lost 6 bases and J 0 bases, leaving 9 bases between the germline ends. DNA for the CDR3: TGTGCCAGCAGTCCAGGGTTCTCTGGAAACACCATATATTTT. Translating gives CASSPGFSGNTIYF.

The chain recombines TRBV19 with TRBJ1-2; D might be TRBD1 (5 bases). Germline V CDR1 and CDR2: LNHDA, SQIVND (reference sequence). The CDR3 covers 14 residues. Deletions cut 5 bases from V and 4 bases from J, with 14 bases between. CDR3 nucleotide sequence: TGTGCCAGTAGTCCGCCGGACATAATCTATGGCTACACCTTC. Its translation: CASSPPDIIYGYTF.

The chain is built from TRBV24-1 and TRBJ1-5, with TRBD1 as a possible D gene (5 bases). This CDR3 is 15 amino acids long. The V end lost 3 bases, the J end lost 4 bases, and 12 bases lay between the germline ends. The V gene's germline CDR1 is KGHDR and CDR2 SFDVKD. The DNA for the CDR3 is TGTGCCACCAGTGATACTGACAGTCCGAATCAGCCCCAGCATTTT. It codes for CATSDTDSPNQPQHF.

The chain links TRBV5-1 to TRBJ2-7; the D gene is possibly TRBD2 (6 bases). V lost 0 bases, J lost 1 base, and 14 bases lay in between. The CDR3 contains 16 residues. The V gene's germline CDR1 is SGHRS and CDR2 YFSETQ. CDR3 bases: TGCGCCAGCAGCTTGGTGTCCCGTCTAGCGTCCTACGAGCAGTACTTC. It is translated as CASSLVSRLASYEQYF.

The chain recombines TRBV7-9 with TRBJ1-1; D gene uncertain. There are 14 residues in the CDR3. Germline V gene sequence: CDR1 SEHNR, CDR2 FQNEAQ (reference sequence). Trimming cost V 7 bases and J 4 bases, with 16 bases left between them. CDR3 in amino acids: CASTLGGLPTEAFF. CDR3 nucleotides: TGTGCCAGCACCTTGGGCGGGTTACCCACTGAAGCTTTCTTT.

The chain has TRBV7-2 and TRBJ1-2; D possibly corresponds to TRBD1 (6 bases). CDR1 and CDR2 (germline): SGHTA, FQGNSA. CDR3 length: 14 amino acids. V was cut by 5 bases and J by 4 bases, with 14 bases left in between. The CDR3: CASSTPGGAYGYTF. CDR3 sequence (DNA): TGTGCCAGCAGCACACCGGGGGGGGCCTATGGCTACACCTTC.

The chain has TRBV5-6 and TRBJ1-2, with a weak D call TRBD1 (5 bases). The V gene's germline CDR1 is SGHDT and CDR2 YYEEEE. The V end was cut by 0 bases, the J end by 2 bases, with 20 bases between. There are 18 residues in the CDR3. The CDR3 coding sequence is TGTGCCAGCAGCTTGGGGAGATTAAGTGGACAATTCAACTATGGCTACACCTTC. It is translated as CASSLGRLSGQFNYGYTF. Full variable domain (remainder filled in from reference TRBV5-6 and TRBJ1-2): DAGVTQSPTHLIKTRGQQVTLRCSPKSGHDTVSWYQQALGQGPQFIFQYYEEEERQRGNFPDRFSGHQFPNYSSELNVNALLLGDSALYLCASSLGRLSGQFNYGYTFGSGTRLTVV.

V is TRBV13 and J is TRBJ2-4; the D gene is possibly TRBD2 (6 bases). Looked up from germline, CDR1 is PRHDT and CDR2 is FYEKMQ (reference sequence). Trimming shortened V by 1 base and J by 6 bases, and 16 bases separated the two germline ends. CDR3 length equals 16 residues. This CDR3 is CASSLEGLRDGNIQYF. CDR3 coding DNA: TGTGCCAGCAGCTTAGAGGGACTGCGGGATGGAAACATTCAGTACTTC.

This sequence joins TRBV6-5 and TRBJ2-1; 10 positions agree with TRBD1. Looked up from germline, CDR1 is MNHEY and CDR2 is SVGAGI. This CDR3 comprises 13 residues. With V trimmed by 8 bases and J by 8 bases, 6 bases remained unmatched. The CDR3: CASALGTGDEQFF. Written as DNA, the CDR3 is TGTGCCAGCGCGCTAGGGACAGGGGATGAGCAGTTCTTC.

A word on this clone: Other DNA sequences in the same sample also yield this CDR3. The chain is built from TRBV19 and TRBJ2-2, with TRBD2 identical over 10 bases. The germline gives CDR1 LNHDA, CDR2 SQIVND (reference sequence). V was clipped by 4 bases and J by 1 base; unmatched bases: 3. The CDR3 totals 16 residues. This CDR3 reads CASSTRTSGNTGELFF. The CDR3 region has the DNA TGTGCCAGTAGTACCCGGACTAGCGGGAACACCGGGGAGCTGTTTTTT.

The genes are TRBV30 and TRBJ2-3; tentatively, D is TRBD2 (6 bases). The germline CDR1 and CDR2 sequences are GTSNPN and SVGIG (reference sequence). Trimming left V 0 bases short and J 3 bases short, with 13 bases between. This CDR3 contains 15 residues. The CDR3 DNA reads as TGTGCCTGGAGTGTACGCGGGAAGGGGACAGATACGCAGTATTTT. This sequence encodes CAWSVRGKGTDTQYF.

This chain connects TRBV24-1 to TRBJ2-2; TRBD1 matches 8 bases. There are 16 residues in the CDR3. J lost 5 bases, V lost 3 bases, and 7 bases had no gene match. In germline, CDR1 is KGHDR, CDR2 SFDVKD. The CDR3 DNA reads TGTGCCACCAGTGATCCACGGACAGGGTTGACCGGGGAGCTGTTTTTT. This sequence encodes CATSDPRTGLTGELFF.

V usage is TRBV24-1 and J usage is TRBJ1-1; possible D gene TRBD1, 6 bases. Per the germline V gene, CDR1 is KGHDR and CDR2 is SFDVKD. Trimming cost V 2 bases and J 4 bases, with 10 bases left between them. The CDR3 runs to 14 residues. CDR3 in amino acids: CATSDSKGVTEAFF. Here the CDR3 DNA reads TGTGCCACCAGTGATTCTAAGGGGGTCACTGAAGCTTTCTTT.

The chain employs TRBV7-9 and TRBJ2-7; 7 bases are a match to TRBD1. J gave up 5 bases and V 1 base, and 5 bases lay outside the gene matches. Germline CDR1 and CDR2: SEHNR and FQNEAQ (reference sequence). This CDR3 spans 14 amino acids. For the CDR3, the DNA is TGTGCCAGCAGCTTAGTACAGGGGTGGGACGAGCAGTACTTC. Amino acid sequence: CASSLVQGWDEQYF. Complete variable domain (other parts from reference TRBV7-9 and TRBJ2-7): DTGVSQNPRHKITKRGQNVTFRCDPISEHNRLYWYRQTLGQGPEFLTYFQNEAQLEKSRLLSDRFSAERPKGSFSTLEIQRTEQGDSAMYLCASSLVQGWDEQYFGPGTRLTVT.

The chain links TRBV5-1 to TRBJ2-1, with TRBD2 matching over 10 bases. The germline CDR1 and CDR2 sequences are SGHRS and YFSETQ. Germline trimming cut 0 bases from V and 6 bases from J; bases unmatched to any gene: 3. The CDR3 is made up of 15 amino acids. CDR3 region: CASSLALAGVNEQFF. The DNA for the CDR3 is TGCGCCAGCAGCTTGGCTCTAGCGGGAGTCAATGAGCAGTTCTTC.